This T cell receptor (beta chain) is from a study of blood T cells in healthy people across ages. There are 11 residues in the CDR3. Trimming shortened V by 5 bases and J by 11 bases, and 13 bases separated the two germline ends. CDR1 and CDR2 from the germline V gene are DFQATT and SNEGSKA (reference sequence). Whole-study findings and limits: Per million T cells, the diversity of TCR beta decreased roughly linearly as age advanced.

A second PCR, run for 7 to 11 cycles, used a sample-barcoded 5' primer plus a J-beta primer mix. TCRdb reprocessed the 5' RACE reads with MiXCR, giving one entry per CDR3 protein. Among hundreds of thousands of distinct CDR3 sequences listed, under 30% were seen once. Drawing of peripheral blood yielded 7.5 to 10 milliliters from each donor. This clonotype has a handful of counts. The target antigen is unknown. Sequencing used blood. The clonotype originates from a woman at least 80 years old in good health. The chain employs TRBV20-1 and TRBJ1-5; D not certain. Written as DNA, the CDR3 is TGCAGTGCTTCCGATTTAGGGACCCAGCATTTT. It codes for CSASDLGTQHF.